Only a few counts were recorded for the clone carrying this TCR beta chain. Its antigen remains unknown. The data derive from a study of T cell repertoires in cytomegalovirus infection. The CDR3 totals 14 residues. Trimming took 4 bases from V and 6 from J; bases not matched to a gene: 5. Germline CDR1 reads SGHVS; CDR2 reads FNYEAQ. TCRdb reanalysed the reads using MiXCR and keeps one entry per CDR3 protein. The sample records roughly 350,000 distinct CDR3 sequences, roughly 34% being singletons. The V call is TRBV7-6, the J call TRBJ1-1; 10 bases map to TRBD1. The TCR originated in a human donor in good health (CMV status not recorded). Some clones in this sample may be carry-over from other donors' samples. This sample comprised cultured PBMCs, obtained from culture after CMV antigen stimulation. CDR3 sequence: CASSSPDRGAEAFF. CDR3 coding DNA: TGTGCCAGCAGCTCACCGGACAGGGGGGCTGAAGCTTTCTTT.